This TCR beta chain was sequenced for a study of T cells after yellow fever vaccination. V lost 0 bases to trimming and J lost 2 bases, with 4 bases between them. CDR1 and CDR2 (germline): SQVTM, ANQGSEA. The CDR3 is 12 residues long. Via MiXCR, TCRdb re-called the 5' RACE reads, giving one row per CDR3 protein. The table shows approximately 90,000 distinct CDR3 sequences, with 13% occurring only once. The sequence was obtained from a man between 18 and 29 years old who received the YFV17D yellow fever vaccine. V gene TRBV29-1 combines with J gene TRBJ1-2; no clear D gene. The specimen comprised CD8+ T cells not binding an NS4B(214-222) dextramer, sorted from PBMCs, sampled about 21 days after the first yellow fever vaccination. CDR3 loop: CSVEERNYGYTF. The CDR3 nucleotides are TGCAGCGTTGAAGAACGAAACTATGGCTACACCTTC.